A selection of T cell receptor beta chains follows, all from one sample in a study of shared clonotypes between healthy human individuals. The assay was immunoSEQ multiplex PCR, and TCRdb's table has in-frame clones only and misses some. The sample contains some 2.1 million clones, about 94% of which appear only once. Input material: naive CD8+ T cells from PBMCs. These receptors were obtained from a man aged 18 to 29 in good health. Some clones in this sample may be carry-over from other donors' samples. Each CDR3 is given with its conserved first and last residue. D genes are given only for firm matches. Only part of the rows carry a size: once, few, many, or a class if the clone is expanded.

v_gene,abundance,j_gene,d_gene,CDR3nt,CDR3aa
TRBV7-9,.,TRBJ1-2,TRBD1,TGTGCCAGCACCCTGGGGGAGGGGGCTCATGGCTACACCTTC,CASTLGEGAHGYTF
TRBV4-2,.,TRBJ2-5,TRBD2,TGTGCCAGCAGCCAGGGGCTAGCGGGGGCCTTCCAAGAGACCCAGTACTTC,CASSQGLAGAFQETQYF
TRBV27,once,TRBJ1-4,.,TGTGCCAGCAGTTCGCGGAGAGCGGGGGTAAATGAAAAACTGTTTTTT,CASSSRRAGVNEKLFF
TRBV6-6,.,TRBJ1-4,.,TGTGCCAGCAGGGGGACCGCGGCAATTGATAATGAAAAACTGTTTTTT,CASRGTAAIDNEKLFF
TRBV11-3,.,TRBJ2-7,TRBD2,TGTGCCAGCAGCCACGGACTAGACTACGAGCAGTACTTC,CASSHGLDYEQYF
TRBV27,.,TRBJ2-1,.,TGTGCCAGCACCACCCAGGGGCCACGAGGGCTCTCCTACAATGAGCAGTTCTTC,CASTTQGPRGLSYNEQFF
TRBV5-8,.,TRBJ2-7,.,TGTGCCAGCAGCTTGTGGCGGGACCCGTGGTACGAGCAGTACTTC,CASSLWRDPWYEQYF
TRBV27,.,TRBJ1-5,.,TGTGCCAGCAGTTTATCGGGTGGACATCAGCCCCAGCATTTT,CASSLSGGHQPQHF
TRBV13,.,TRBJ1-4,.,TGTGCCAGCAGCGCCATCAGGGATCGAAATGAAAAACTGTTTTTT,CASSAIRDRNEKLFF
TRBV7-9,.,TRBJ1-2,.,TGTGCCAGCAGCCGGATCCTTCCTACGTGGGGGGGATATGGCTACACCTTC,CASSRILPTWGGYGYTF
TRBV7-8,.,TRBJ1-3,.,TGTGCCAGCAGCTTACCCGACCAAAAAAACACCATATATTTT,CASSLPDQKNTIYF
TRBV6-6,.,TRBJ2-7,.,TGTGCCAGCAGAAGGGGCTCCGGGACGGGCTACGAGCAGTACTTC,CASRRGSGTGYEQYF
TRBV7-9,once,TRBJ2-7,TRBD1,TGTGCCAGCAGCCCTCGGGGACAGGGGTCCTACGAGCAGTACTTC,CASSPRGQGSYEQYF
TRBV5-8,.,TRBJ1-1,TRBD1,TGTGCCAGCAGCTGGGACAGCCAAACGGGGAACACTGAAGCTTTCTTT,CASSWDSQTGNTEAFF
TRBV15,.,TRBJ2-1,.,TGTGCCACCAGCAGAGTAATGGGACACAATGAGCAGTTCTTC,CATSRVMGHNEQFF
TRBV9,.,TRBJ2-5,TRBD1,TGTGCCAGCAGCGTAGGGGCAGGGACAGGGGAGACCCAGTACTTC,CASSVGAGTGETQYF
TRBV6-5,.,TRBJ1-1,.,TGTGCCAGCAGTTACGACGATTCAGGGGACACTGAAGCTTTCTTT,CASSYDDSGDTEAFF
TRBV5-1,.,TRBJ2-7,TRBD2,TGCGCCAGCAGCCCCGGACTAGCGGGAGACCTCCTACTATCTTACGAGCAGTACTTC,CASSPGLAGDLLLSYEQYF
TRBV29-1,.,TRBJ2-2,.,TGCAGCGTTGTAGGACTTACGGGGACCGGGGAGCTGTTTTTT,CSVVGLTGTGELFF
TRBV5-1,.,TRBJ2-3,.,TGCGCCAGCAGCTTGGGAGGGGTAGGGTTTCGGACAGATACGCAGTATTTT,CASSLGGVGFRTDTQYF
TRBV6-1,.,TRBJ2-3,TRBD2,TGTGCCAGCAGTGATGGGGTACGGACTAGCTTTTTT,CASSDGVRTSFF
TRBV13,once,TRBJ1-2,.,TGTGCCAGCAGCTTAGTGGGAGCTGGTTTGGAGGCCCAAAATTTTCGCTACACCTTC,CASSLVGAGLEAQNFRYTF
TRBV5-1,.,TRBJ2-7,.,TGCGCCAGCAGCGGGTTGGCGGTATTCAGGGACGAGCAGTACTTC,CASSGLAVFRDEQYF
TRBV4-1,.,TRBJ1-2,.,TGCGCCAGCAGCCAAGTCGTGGCCCAGGGAGGCTACACCTTC,CASSQVVAQGGYTF
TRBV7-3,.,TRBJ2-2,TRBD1,TGTGCCAGCAGCTTAACAGGGGGCTGGACCGGGGAGCTGTTTTTT,CASSLTGGWTGELFF
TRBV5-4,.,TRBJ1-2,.,TGTGCCAGCAGCCCATGGGCCCAGTGGCGCTATGGCTACACCTTC,CASSPWAQWRYGYTF
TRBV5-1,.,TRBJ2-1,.,TGCGCCAGCAGCTTGAGGACCACTGACAATGAGCAGTTCTTC,CASSLRTTDNEQFF
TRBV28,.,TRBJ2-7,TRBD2,TGTGCCAGCAGTCAGCAGCGGGAGATGAGCGAGCAGTACTTC,CASSQQREMSEQYF
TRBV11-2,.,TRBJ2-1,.,TGTGCCAGCAGCTTAGAGTGGGACCCCTACAATGAGCAGTTCTTC,CASSLEWDPYNEQFF
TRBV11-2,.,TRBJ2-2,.,TGTGCCAGCAGCTCCTATGGTGGGGAGCTGTTTTTT,CASSSYGGELFF
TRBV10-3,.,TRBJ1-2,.,TGTGCCATCAGGGGGGGACTACCTACCCCCTATGGCTACACCTTC,CAIRGGLPTPYGYTF
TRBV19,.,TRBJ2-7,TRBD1,TGTGCCAGTAGTATACAGGGACAGTACGAGCAGTACTTC,CASSIQGQYEQYF
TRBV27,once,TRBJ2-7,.,TGTGCCAGCGGGAGGCCATCCCACGAGCAGTACTTC,CASGRPSHEQYF
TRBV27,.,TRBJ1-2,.,TGTGCCAGCAGTTTAAGGCCCGGCGGGGTCTATGGCTACACCTTC,CASSLRPGGVYGYTF
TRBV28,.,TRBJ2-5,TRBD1,TGTGCCAGCAGTTTAAACGACGGGACAGGGTACCAAGAGACCCAGTACTTC,CASSLNDGTGYQETQYF
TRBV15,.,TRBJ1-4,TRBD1,TGTGCCACCTGGGACAGAAAGATAAATGAAAAACTGTTTTTT,CATWDRKINEKLFF
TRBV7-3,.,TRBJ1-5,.,TGTGCCAGCAGCTCAAACGGGGATATTAGCAATCAGCCCCAGCATTTT,CASSSNGDISNQPQHF
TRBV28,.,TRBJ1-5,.,TGTGCCAGCAGCCCTCGGGGGCAGCCCCAGCATTTT,CASSPRGQPQHF
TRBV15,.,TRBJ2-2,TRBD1,TGTGCCACCAGCAGGGACAGGGTCAGCGGGGAGCTGTTTTTT,CATSRDRVSGELFF
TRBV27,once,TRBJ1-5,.,TGTGCCAGCAGACCTACACCGTTGAGCAATCAGCCCCAGCATTTT,CASRPTPLSNQPQHF
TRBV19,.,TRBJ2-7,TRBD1,TGTGCCAGTAGTTCAAACCGGGACAGCTCCTACGAGCAGTACTTC,CASSSNRDSSYEQYF
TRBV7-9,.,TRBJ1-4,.,TGTGCCAGCAGCTTGGCAGGGGCTAATGAAAAACTGTTTTTT,CASSLAGANEKLFF
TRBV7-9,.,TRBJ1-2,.,TGTGCCAGCAGCTTCCCCCCCCCTGACAGGTCGGGGTATGGCTACACCTTC,CASSFPPPDRSGYGYTF
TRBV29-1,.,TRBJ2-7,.,TGCAGCGTTGAAGACTATGACGGCGGCCTCCCAAACGAGCAGTACTTC,CSVEDYDGGLPNEQYF
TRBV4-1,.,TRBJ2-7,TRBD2,TGCGCCAGCAGCCCCCGACTAGCGGGATCAGCCTACGAGCAGTACTTC,CASSPRLAGSAYEQYF
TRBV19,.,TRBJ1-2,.,TGTGCCAGTACTTTACAGGGTGGGGATGGCTACACCTTC,CASTLQGGDGYTF
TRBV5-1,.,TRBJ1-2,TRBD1,TGCGCCAGCAGCGCTACAGGGGGCCAAGCTAACTATGGCTACACCTTC,CASSATGGQANYGYTF
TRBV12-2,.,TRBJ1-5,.,TGTGCAAGTCGCTTACGGGGGGGCGGTCAGCCCCAGCATTTT,CASRLRGGGQPQHF
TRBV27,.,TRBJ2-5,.,TGTGCCACGACAGTCTCGAGGGGGGAGGGGCAAGAGACCCAGTACTTC,CATTVSRGEGQETQYF
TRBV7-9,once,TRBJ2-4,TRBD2,TGTGCCAGCAGCGTAGCGGGAGGGCCGTCCAAAAACATTCAGTACTTC,CASSVAGGPSKNIQYF
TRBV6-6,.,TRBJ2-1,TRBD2,TGTGCCAGCAGTAGCGGGACTAGGTCCGATGAGCAGTTCTTC,CASSSGTRSDEQFF
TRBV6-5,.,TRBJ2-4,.,TGTGCCAGCAGCCCTACAGGAAGTCAAAACATTCAGTACTTC,CASSPTGSQNIQYF
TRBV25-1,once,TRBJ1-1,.,TGTGCCAGCAGTCGAACTTGGGGCGGTCGGACTGAAGCTTTCTTT,CASSRTWGGRTEAFF
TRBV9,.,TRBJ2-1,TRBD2,TGTGCCAGCAGCGTCGGGAGGTACAATGAGCAGTTCTTC,CASSVGRYNEQFF
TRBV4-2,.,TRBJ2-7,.,TGTGCCAGCAGCCAAGAGTACAACCCGACCTACGAGCAGTACTTC,CASSQEYNPTYEQYF
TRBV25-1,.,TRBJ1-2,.,TGTGCCAGCAGTGCAGGGGACTTCGATGGCTACACCTTC,CASSAGDFDGYTF
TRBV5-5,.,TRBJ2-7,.,TGTGCCAGCAGCTTGGGACAGGGAGGGAGCGAGCAGTACTTC,CASSLGQGGSEQYF
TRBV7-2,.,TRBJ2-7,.,TGTGCCAGCAGCCAAGACACCCTGGAGCAGTACTTC,CASSQDTLEQYF
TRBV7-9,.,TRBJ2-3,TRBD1,TGTGCCAGCAGCCCGACCGACAGGGGGCCCCGGGATACGCAGTATTTT,CASSPTDRGPRDTQYF
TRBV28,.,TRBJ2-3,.,TGTGCCAGCAGACTAGCCGCCAGCACAGATACGCAGTATTTT,CASRLAASTDTQYF